These 5 T cell receptor beta chains originate from one sample sequenced in a study of blood T cell repertoires in COVID-19. TCRdb keeps only in-frame clones here, not all; method: immunoSEQ multiplex PCR. This table holds about 59,000 clones, 70% to 85% found once. The sequenced material came from peripheral blood. The receptors derive from a man between 60 and 70 years old with acute or convalescent COVID-19.

The V call is TRBV24-1, the J call TRBJ1-1; 8 bases align to TRBD1. V shed 7 bases, J shed 0 bases, and the junction held 3 bases outside the gene matches. Germline V gene sequence: CDR1 KGHDR, CDR2 SFDVKD. The CDR3 length is 14 residues. DNA for the CDR3: TGTGCCACCAGGACAGGGGCCTTGAACACTGAAGCTTTCTTT. It encodes CATRTGALNTEAFF.

J is TRBJ1-5 and V is TRBV15; no clear D gene. The CDR3 has 19 residues. CDR1 and CDR2 (germline): LNHNV, YYDKDF (reference sequence). Between the trimmed V and J ends, which lost 1 base and 2 bases, there was a span of 21 bases. In DNA, the CDR3 is TGTGCCACCAGCAGAGTTTATTTGCGGGGTAACGTAGGCAATCAGCCCCAGCATTTT. The encoded protein is CATSRVYLRGNVGNQPQHF.

Concerning this clone: Other nucleotide sequences from this sample produce the same CDR3. The V gene is TRBV7-3, the J gene TRBJ2-3, with D perhaps TRBD2 (6 bases). Germline CDR1 and CDR2: SGHTA and FQGTGA. With 5 bases removed from V and 5 bases from J, the gap between germline ends came to 11 bases. The CDR3 has 13 residues. CDR3: CASSPLGGDTQYF. The CDR3 DNA is TGTGCCAGCAGCCCGCTCGGGGGAGATACGCAGTATTTT.

The genes are TRBV7-2 and TRBJ2-1; weak D call: TRBD2 (6 bases). V was shortened by 5 bases and J by 8 bases, with 16 bases between the two germline ends. CDR1 and CDR2 from the germline V gene are SGHTA and FQGNSA. CDR3 length: 14 residues. This CDR3 is CASSDRVGDYEQFF. The CDR3 DNA reads as TGTGCCAGCAGCGACAGAGTTGGGGACTATGAGCAGTTCTTC.

This clone was counted between two and nine times. CDR3 sequence reads: CAGGLAGVDEQFF. CDR3 coding DNA: TGTGCCGGAGGACTAGCGGGAGTTGATGAGCAGTTCTTC. This chain joins TRBV28 and TRBJ2-1, with TRBD2 identical over 13 bases. The CDR3 consists of 13 residues. J gave up 8 bases and V 11 bases, and 6 bases lay outside the gene matches. The germline V gene has CDR1 MDHEN and CDR2 SYDVKM.